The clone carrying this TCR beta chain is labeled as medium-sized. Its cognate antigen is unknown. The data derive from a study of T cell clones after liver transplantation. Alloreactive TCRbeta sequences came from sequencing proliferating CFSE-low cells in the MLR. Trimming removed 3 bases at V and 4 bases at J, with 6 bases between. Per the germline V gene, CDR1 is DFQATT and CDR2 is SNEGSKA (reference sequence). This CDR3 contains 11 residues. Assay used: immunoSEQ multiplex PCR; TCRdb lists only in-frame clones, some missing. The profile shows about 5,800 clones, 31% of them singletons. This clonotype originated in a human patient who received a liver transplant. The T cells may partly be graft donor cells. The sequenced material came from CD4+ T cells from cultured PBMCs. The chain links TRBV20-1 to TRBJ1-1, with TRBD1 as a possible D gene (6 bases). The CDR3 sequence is CSARGATEAFF. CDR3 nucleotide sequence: TGCAGTGCTAGGGGGGCCACTGAAGCTTTCTTT.